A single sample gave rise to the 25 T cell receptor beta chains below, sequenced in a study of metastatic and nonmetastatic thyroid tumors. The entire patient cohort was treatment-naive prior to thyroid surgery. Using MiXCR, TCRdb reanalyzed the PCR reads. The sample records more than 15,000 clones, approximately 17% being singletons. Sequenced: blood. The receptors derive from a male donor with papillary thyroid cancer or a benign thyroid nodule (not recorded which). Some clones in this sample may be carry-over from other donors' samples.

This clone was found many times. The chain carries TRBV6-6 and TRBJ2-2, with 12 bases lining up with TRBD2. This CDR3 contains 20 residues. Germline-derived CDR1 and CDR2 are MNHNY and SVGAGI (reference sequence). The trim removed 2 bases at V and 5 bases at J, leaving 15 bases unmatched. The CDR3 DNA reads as TGTGCCAGCAGTTACAGGGGGCCTGGGACTAGCGGGCTAGGTACCGGGGAGCTGTTTTTT. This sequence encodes CASSYRGPGTSGLGTGELFF.

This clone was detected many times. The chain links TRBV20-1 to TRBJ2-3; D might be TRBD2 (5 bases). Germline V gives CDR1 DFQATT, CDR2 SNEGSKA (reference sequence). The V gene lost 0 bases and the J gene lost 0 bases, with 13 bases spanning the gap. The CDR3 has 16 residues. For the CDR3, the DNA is TGCAGTGCTAGAGATTTTGAGCGGACTAGCACAGATACGCAGTATTTT. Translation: CSARDFERTSTDTQYF.

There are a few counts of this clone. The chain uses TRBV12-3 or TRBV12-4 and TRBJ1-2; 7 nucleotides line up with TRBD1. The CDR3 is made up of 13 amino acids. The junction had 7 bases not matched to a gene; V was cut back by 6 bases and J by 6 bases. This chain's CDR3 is CASSLDRVDGYTF. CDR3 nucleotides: TGTGCCAGCAGCCTTGACAGGGTGGATGGCTACACCTTC.

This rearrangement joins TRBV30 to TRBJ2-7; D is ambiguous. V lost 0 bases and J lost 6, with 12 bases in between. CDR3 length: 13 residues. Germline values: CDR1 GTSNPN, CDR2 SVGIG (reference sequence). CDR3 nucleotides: TGTGCCTGGAGTGTTAAGTCGCCGCCCGAGCAGTACTTC. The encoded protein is CAWSVKSPPEQYF.

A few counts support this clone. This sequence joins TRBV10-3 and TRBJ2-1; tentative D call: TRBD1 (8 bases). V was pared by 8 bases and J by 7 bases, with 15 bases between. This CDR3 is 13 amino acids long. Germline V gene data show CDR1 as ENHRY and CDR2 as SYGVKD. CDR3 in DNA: TGTGCCATCCGGACAGGGAGGGAGAATGAGCAGTTCTTC. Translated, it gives CAIRTGRENEQFF.

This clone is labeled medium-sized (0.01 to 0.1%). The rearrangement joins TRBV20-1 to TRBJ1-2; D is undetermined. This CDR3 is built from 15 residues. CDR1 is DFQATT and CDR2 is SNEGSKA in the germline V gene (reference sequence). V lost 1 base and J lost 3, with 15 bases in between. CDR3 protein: CSARGTRATDYGYTF. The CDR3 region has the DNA TGCAGTGCTAGAGGAACTAGGGCCACGGACTATGGCTACACCTTC.

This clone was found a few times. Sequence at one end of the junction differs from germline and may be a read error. The CDR3 DNA reads TGTGCCAACAGTTTAAGGTTTGCGGGAGGGTGTGAGCAGTACTTC. It is translated as CANSLRFAGGCEQYF. The gene calls are TRBV27 and TRBJ2-7, with TRBD2 identical over 9 bases. The germline gives CDR1 MNHEY, CDR2 SMNVEV (reference sequence). CDR3 length: 15 residues.

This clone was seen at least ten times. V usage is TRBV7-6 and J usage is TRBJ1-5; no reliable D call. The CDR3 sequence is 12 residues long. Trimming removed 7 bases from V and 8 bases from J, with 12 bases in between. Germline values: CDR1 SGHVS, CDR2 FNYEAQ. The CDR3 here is CASNPLREPQHF. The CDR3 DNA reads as TGTGCCAGCAACCCCCTCCGCGAGCCCCAGCATTTT.

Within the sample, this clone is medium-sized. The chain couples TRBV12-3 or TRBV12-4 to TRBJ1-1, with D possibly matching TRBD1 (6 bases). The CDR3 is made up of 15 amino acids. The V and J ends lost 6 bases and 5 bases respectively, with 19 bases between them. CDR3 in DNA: TGTGCCAGCAGCTACCGGTTTAGGGGGTGGACTGAAGCTTTCTTT. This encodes CASSYRFRGWTEAFF.

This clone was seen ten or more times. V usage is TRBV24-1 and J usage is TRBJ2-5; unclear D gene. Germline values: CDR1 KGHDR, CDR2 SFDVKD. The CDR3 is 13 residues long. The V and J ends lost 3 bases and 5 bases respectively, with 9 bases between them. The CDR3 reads CATSDALWETQYF. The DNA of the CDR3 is TGTGCCACCAGTGATGCCTTGTGGGAGACCCAGTACTTC.

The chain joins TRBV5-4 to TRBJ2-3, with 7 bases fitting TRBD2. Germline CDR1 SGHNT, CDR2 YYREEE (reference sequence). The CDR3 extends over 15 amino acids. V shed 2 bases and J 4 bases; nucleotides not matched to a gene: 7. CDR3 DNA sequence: TGTGCCAGCAGCTTTTTCGGGGGGAGGGCAGATACGCAGTATTTT. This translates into CASSFFGGRADTQYF.

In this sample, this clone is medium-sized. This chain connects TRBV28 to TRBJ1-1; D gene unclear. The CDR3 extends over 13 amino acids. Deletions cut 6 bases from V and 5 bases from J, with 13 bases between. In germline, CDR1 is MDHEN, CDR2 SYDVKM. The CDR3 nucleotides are TGTGCCAGCAGACCACCCGGACGGACTGAAGCTTTCTTT. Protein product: CASRPPGRTEAFF.

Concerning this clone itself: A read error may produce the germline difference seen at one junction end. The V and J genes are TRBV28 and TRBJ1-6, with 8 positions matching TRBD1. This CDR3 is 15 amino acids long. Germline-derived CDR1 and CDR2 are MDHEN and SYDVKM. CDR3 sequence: CDSSRVDRDNSPLHF. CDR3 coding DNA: TGCGACAGCAGTCGAGTGGACAGGGATAATTCACCCCTCCACTTT. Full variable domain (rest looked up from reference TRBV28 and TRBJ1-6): DVKVTQSSRYLVKRTGEKVFLECVQDMDHENMFWYRQDPGLGLRLIYFSYDVKMKEKGDIPEGYSVSREKKERFSLILESASTNQTSMYLCDSSRVDRDNSPLHFGNGTRLTVT.

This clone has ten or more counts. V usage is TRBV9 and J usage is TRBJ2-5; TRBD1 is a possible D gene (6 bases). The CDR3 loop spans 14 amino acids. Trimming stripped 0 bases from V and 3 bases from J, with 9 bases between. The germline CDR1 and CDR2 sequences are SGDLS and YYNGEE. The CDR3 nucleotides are TGTGCCAGCAGCGTAGCTGCAGGGGAAGAGACCCAGTACTTC. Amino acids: CASSVAAGEETQYF.

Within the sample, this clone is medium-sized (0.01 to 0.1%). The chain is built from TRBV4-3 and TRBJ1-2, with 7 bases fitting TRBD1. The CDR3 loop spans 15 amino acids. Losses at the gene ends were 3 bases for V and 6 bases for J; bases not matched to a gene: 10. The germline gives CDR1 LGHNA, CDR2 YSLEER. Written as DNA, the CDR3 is TGCGCCAGCAGCCAGATACAGGGGCTTATAGATGGCTACACCTTC. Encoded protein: CASSQIQGLIDGYTF.

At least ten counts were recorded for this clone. In nucleotides, the CDR3 is TGTGCCAGCAGCTTAGAAGCGGGAGGGCCGCACGAGCAGTACTTC. It specifies CASSLEAGGPHEQYF. The chain couples TRBV7-3 to TRBJ2-7; TRBD2 aligns across 10 bases. The CDR3 totals 15 residues. After removal of 2 bases from V and 5 bases from J, the junction contained 6 bases not matched to a gene. The germline gives CDR1 SGHTA, CDR2 FQGTGA.

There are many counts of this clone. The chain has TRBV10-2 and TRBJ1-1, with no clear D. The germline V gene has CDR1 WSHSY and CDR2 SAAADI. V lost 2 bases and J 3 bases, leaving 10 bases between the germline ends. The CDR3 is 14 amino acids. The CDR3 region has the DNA TGCGCCAGCAGTGAGGGCAGGACGGACACTGAAGCTTTCTTT. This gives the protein CASSEGRTDTEAFF.

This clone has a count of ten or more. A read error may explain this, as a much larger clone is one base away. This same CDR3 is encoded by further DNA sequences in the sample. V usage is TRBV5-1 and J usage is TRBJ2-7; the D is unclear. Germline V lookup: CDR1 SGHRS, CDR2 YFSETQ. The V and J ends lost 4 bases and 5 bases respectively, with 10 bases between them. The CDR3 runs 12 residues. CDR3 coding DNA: TGCGCCAGCAGCCTGGCCCGGGACGAGCAGTACTTC. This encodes CASSLARDEQYF.

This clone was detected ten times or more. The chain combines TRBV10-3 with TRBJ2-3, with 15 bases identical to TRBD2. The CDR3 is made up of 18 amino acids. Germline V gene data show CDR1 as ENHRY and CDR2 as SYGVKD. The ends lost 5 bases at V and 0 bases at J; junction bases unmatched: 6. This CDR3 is CAISPGTSGRTSTDTQYF. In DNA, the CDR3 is TGTGCCATCAGTCCCGGGACTAGCGGGAGGACTAGCACAGATACGCAGTATTTT.

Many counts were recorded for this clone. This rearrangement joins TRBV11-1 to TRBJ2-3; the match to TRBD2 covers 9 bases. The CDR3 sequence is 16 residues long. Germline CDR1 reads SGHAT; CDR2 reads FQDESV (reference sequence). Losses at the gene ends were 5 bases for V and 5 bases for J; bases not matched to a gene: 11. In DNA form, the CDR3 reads TGTGCCAGCAGCCCCGCCGAGGGTAGCGGGAGAGATACGCAGTATTTT. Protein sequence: CASSPAEGSGRDTQYF.

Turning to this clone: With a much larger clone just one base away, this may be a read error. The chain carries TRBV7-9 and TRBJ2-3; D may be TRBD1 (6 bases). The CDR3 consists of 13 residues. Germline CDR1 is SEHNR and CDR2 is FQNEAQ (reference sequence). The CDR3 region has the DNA TGTGCCAGCAGCCAATGGACAGAAGATACGCATTATTTT. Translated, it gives CASSQWTEDTHYF. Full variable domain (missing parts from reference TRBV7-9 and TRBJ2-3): DTGVSQNPRHKITKRGQNVTFRCDPISEHNRLYWYRQTLGQGPEFLTYFQNEAQLEKSRLLSDRFSAERPKGSFSTLEIQRTEQGDSAMYLCASSQWTEDTHYFGPGTRLTVL.

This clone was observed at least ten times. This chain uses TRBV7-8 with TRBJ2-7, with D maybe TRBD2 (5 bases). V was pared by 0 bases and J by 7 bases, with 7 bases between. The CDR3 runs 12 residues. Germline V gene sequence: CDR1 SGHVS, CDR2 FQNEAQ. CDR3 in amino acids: CASSLATGEQYF. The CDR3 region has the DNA TGTGCCAGCAGCTTAGCGACGGGGGAGCAGTACTTC.

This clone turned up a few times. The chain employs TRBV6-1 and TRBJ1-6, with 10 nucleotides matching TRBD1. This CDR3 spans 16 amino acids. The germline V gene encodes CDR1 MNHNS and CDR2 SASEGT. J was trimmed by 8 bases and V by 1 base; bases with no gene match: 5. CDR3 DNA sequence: TGTGCCAGCAGTGAAGAGGGGGGGACAGGGGATTCACCCCTCCACTTT. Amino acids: CASSEEGGTGDSPLHF.

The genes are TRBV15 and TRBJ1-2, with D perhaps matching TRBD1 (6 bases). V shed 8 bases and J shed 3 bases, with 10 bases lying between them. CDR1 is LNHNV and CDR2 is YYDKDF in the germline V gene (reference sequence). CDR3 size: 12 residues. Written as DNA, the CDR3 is TGTGCCACCTCCGGGGGCGACTATGGCTACACCTTC. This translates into CATSGGDYGYTF.

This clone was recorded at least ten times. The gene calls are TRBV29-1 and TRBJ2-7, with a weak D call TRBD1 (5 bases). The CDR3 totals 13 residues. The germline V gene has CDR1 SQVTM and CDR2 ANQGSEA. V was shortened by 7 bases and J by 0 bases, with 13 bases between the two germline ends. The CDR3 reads CSGRTGNSYEQYF. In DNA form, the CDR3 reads TGCAGCGGTCGAACAGGTAACTCCTACGAGCAGTACTTC.